This TCR beta chain was observed in a study of shared clonotypes between healthy human individuals. Clones were read by immunoSEQ multiplex PCR, and TCRdb kept only the in-frame ones, dropping some. The sample contains about 2.5 million clones, 85% to 95% of which appear only once. CDR1 and CDR2 (germline): MDHEN, SYDVKM. Trimming cost V 2 bases and J 6 bases; bases outside gene matches: 8. The CDR3 length is 15 residues. V is TRBV28 and J is TRBJ1-2; TRBD1 agrees at 8 bases. The sequenced sample was naive CD4+ T cells from PBMCs. Subset defined: CD45RA+ positively selected. The TCR comes from a man aged 18 to 29 in good health. Some clones in this sample may be carry-over from other donors' samples. The CDR3 nucleotides are TGTGCCAGCAGTTTACCGGACAGGGCGGTGGATGGCTACACCTTC. This encodes CASSLPDRAVDGYTF.